Following are 31 T cell receptor beta chains from one sample sequenced in a study of CD8+CD57+ T cells in acquired aplastic anemia. Profiles of TCR beta VDJ and CDR3 were generated from a genomic DNA template. TCRdb reprocessed the reads with MiXCR, giving one entry per CDR3 protein. Altogether roughly 150,000 distinct CDR3 sequences are present, approximately 44% being singletons, with the ten largest covering approximately 1%. Sequenced material: sorted CD4+, CD8+, or CD8+CD57+ T cells (not recorded which) from PBMCs. These TCRs come from a human donor in good health.

This clonotype was seen at least ten times. The chain is built from TRBV24-1 and TRBJ1-2, with 12 bases matching TRBD1. Germline V gene data show CDR1 as KGHDR and CDR2 as SFDVKD. The CDR3 consists of 17 residues. V was pared by 5 bases and J by 3 bases, with 9 bases of the junction left unmatched. CDR3 in amino acids: CATSARGQGAKDYGYTF. DNA of the CDR3: TGTGCCACCAGTGCTAGGGGACAGGGGGCGAAAGACTATGGCTACACCTTC.

The chain joins TRBV11-1 to TRBJ2-1; 7 nucleotides line up with TRBD1. The germline V gene encodes CDR1 SGHAT and CDR2 FQDESV (reference sequence). The CDR3 runs to 16 residues. Trimming cost V 7 bases and J 0 bases; bases outside gene matches: 9. The CDR3 reads CASNGRTGRSYNEQFF. The CDR3 DNA is TGTGCCAGCAACGGGCGGACAGGCCGCTCCTACAATGAGCAGTTCTTC.

A remark on this clonotype: A single base separates this from a much larger clone, so it may be a read error. Likely a read error: the CDR3 ends without its conserved phenylalanine or tryptophan. The chain combines TRBV10-3 with TRBJ2-7, with D hard to call. There are 14 residues in the CDR3. Trimming shortened V by 11 bases and J by 9 bases, and 26 bases separated the two germline ends. CDR1 is ENHRY and CDR2 is SYGVKD in the germline V gene. The CDR3 sequence is CAVVMGLSVGAQYL. The DNA for the CDR3 is TGTGCCGTAGTAATGGGGTTAAGCGTCGGCGCGCAGTACCTC.

Concerning this clonotype itself: A much larger clonotype is one base distant, so this may be a read error. The chain uses TRBV12-5 and TRBJ2-5; 7 positions agree with TRBD1. V dropped 1 base and J dropped 5; count of bases not matched to a gene: 4. Germline-derived CDR1 and CDR2 are LGHNT and FRNRAP. The CDR3 runs 14 residues. CDR3 sequence (DNA): TGTGCTAGTGGTTTGGGGGGACAGCGGGAGACCCAGTACTTC. It is translated as CASGLGGQRETQYF.

This clonotype was counted many times. The chain recombines TRBV7-2 with TRBJ2-3; TRBD2 agrees at 7 bases. Trimming removed 1 base from V and 2 bases from J; junction bases left unmatched: 6. The CDR3 consists of 16 residues. Germline CDR1 reads SGHTA; CDR2 reads FQGNSA. CDR3 coding DNA: TGTGCCAGCAGCTTAGTTTGGGGGGGTACCACAGATACGCAGTATTTT. The encoded protein is CASSLVWGGTTDTQYF.

This clonotype was observed a few times. The genes are TRBV4-2 and TRBJ2-5; 8 bases map to TRBD2. V lost 4 bases to trimming and J lost 9 bases; unmatched junction nucleotides: 7. CDR1 is LGHNA, CDR2 YNFKEQ, per germline. The CDR3 contains 13 residues. CDR3 loop: CASSPAGGGPQYF. In DNA form, the CDR3 reads TGTGCCAGCAGCCCCGCCGGGGGGGGGCCCCAGTACTTC.

V and J are TRBV7-9 and TRBJ2-7; D is ambiguous. Trimming cost V 1 base and J 6 bases, with 10 bases left between them. Germline lookup yields CDR1 SEHNR and CDR2 FQNEAQ (reference sequence). The CDR3 is 13 amino acids. CDR3 coding DNA: TGTGCCAGCAGCTTAGGGGTAGGTGGCGAGCAGTACTTC. Amino acids: CASSLGVGGEQYF.

Concerning this clonotype itself: The CDR3 end shows no conserved phenylalanine or tryptophan, and so a read error is likely. The chain has TRBV28 and TRBJ1-6; D is undetermined. Trimming took 10 bases from V and 7 from J, leaving 17 bases between them. Looked up from germline, CDR1 is MDHEN and CDR2 is SYDVKM. This CDR3 is 14 amino acids long. CDR3 nucleotides: TGTGCCATTCCAAACGGGGTTGGGAATTCACCCCTCCACCTT. As protein: CAIPNGVGNSPLHL.

This clonotype appeared many times. One end of the junction is discordant with germline, which a read error may explain. This chain connects TRBV10-3 to TRBJ2-7, with 8 bases that match TRBD2. The CDR3 contains 15 residues. Germline V gene lookup returns CDR1 ENHRY and CDR2 SYGVKD. The CDR3 DNA sequence: TGTGCCAGCAGTGTGTCGACTAGCGTAACCTACGAGCAGTACTTC. This translates into CASSVSTSVTYEQYF.

This clonotype has more than one count but fewer than ten. The chain is built from TRBV24-1 and TRBJ2-5, with D perhaps TRBD1 (6 bases). Between the trimmed V and J ends, which lost 4 bases and 2 bases, there was a span of 13 bases. The CDR3 runs to 15 residues. Germline CDR1 reads KGHDR; CDR2 reads SFDVKD. The CDR3 is CATSEQARGQETQYF. As DNA, the CDR3 is TGTGCCACCAGTGAGCAGGCCAGGGGACAAGAGACCCAGTACTTC.

A note on this clonotype: A junction boundary mismatches the germline segment, possibly from a read error. The CDR3 DNA is TGTGCCATCAGTGAGTCGGCGGGATCTAACCATGGCTACACCTTC. It translates to CAISESAGSNHGYTF. The V and J genes are TRBV10-3 and TRBJ1-2; unclear D gene. CDR1 is ENHRY and CDR2 is SYGVKD in the germline V gene. CDR3 length: 15 amino acids.

This rearrangement joins TRBV2 to TRBJ1-1; no reliable D call. The CDR3 is 13 residues long. The V end lost 3 bases, the J end lost 0 bases, and 5 bases lay between the germline ends. Per germline, CDR1 SNHLY and CDR2 FYNNEI. The CDR3 DNA is TGTGCCAGCAGTGACGTTCTGAACACTGAAGCTTTCTTT. Its translation: CASSDVLNTEAFF. The whole variable domain, filled in from reference TRBV2 and TRBJ1-1, reads EPEVTQTPSHQVTQMGQEVILRCVPISNHLYFYWYRQILGQKVEFLVSFYNNEISEKSEIFDDQFSVERPDGSNFTLKIRSTKLEDSAMYFCASSDVLNTEAFFGQGTRLTVV.

The chain uses TRBV12-3 or TRBV12-4 and TRBJ2-2, with D perhaps matching TRBD2 (5 bases). V shed 3 bases and J shed 6 bases, with 11 bases lying between them. This CDR3 has 14 residues. The CDR3 nucleotides are TGTGCCAGCAGTTTGAGGACGGGGTCCGGGGAGCTGTTTTTT. This translates into CASSLRTGSGELFF.

The sample holds one count of this clonotype. The rearrangement uses TRBV27 and TRBJ1-5, with D perhaps TRBD1 (5 bases). CDR3 size: 14 residues. The germline V gene has CDR1 MNHEY and CDR2 SMNVEV (reference sequence). Trimming pared 5 bases from V and 9 bases from J, leaving 17 bases between. The CDR3 protein is CASSPLGAERPQHF. CDR3 bases: TGTGCCAGCAGTCCCCTCGGGGCAGAGCGGCCCCAGCATTTT.

This clonotype was counted at least ten times. This chain uses TRBV15 with TRBJ2-1; 10 bases align to TRBD2. The CDR3 totals 16 residues. The germline CDR1 and CDR2 sequences are LNHNV and YYDKDF (reference sequence). Trimming took 1 base from V and 4 from J; bases not matched to a gene: 4. This CDR3 reads CATSRVQLAGYNEQFF. The CDR3 DNA sequence: TGTGCCACCAGCAGAGTTCAACTAGCGGGGTACAATGAGCAGTTCTTC.

This clonotype turned up a few times. Written as DNA, the CDR3 is TGCAGTGCTAGAGGGACTAGCGGGTCCCCCTACGAGCAGTACTTC. It yields the protein CSARGTSGSPYEQYF. The J gene is TRBJ2-7, the V gene TRBV20-1, with 11 bases aligning to TRBD2. J gave up 2 bases and V 1 base, and 4 bases lay outside the gene matches. Germline lookup yields CDR1 DFQATT and CDR2 SNEGSKA (reference sequence). This CDR3 has 15 residues.

This clonotype was seen a single time. Sequence at one end of the junction differs from germline and may be a read error. The chain is built from TRBV29-1 and TRBJ1-2, with TRBD1 matching 7 bases. This CDR3 has 12 residues. The germline V gene has CDR1 SQVTM and CDR2 ANQGSEA. The CDR3 loop reads CSAGQEPSGYAF. The CDR3 nucleotides are TGCAGCGCCGGACAGGAACCATCTGGCTACGCCTTC.

The chain employs TRBV6-1 and TRBJ2-7, with 8 nucleotides matching TRBD1. V trimming: 8 bases; J trimming: 6 bases; junction bases outside the gene matches: 18. Germline loops: CDR1 MNHNS, CDR2 SASEGT. The length of the CDR3 is 16 residues. CDR3 DNA: TGTGCCAGCGGGCCCCGTCGGCAGGGGGCGTTGGGCGAGCAGTACTTC. It yields the protein CASGPRRQGALGEQYF.

J is TRBJ2-4 and V is TRBV6-1, with D unresolved. The germline V and J ends were trimmed by 8 bases and 1 base, with 12 bases remaining between them. CDR3 length: 14 amino acids. Per the germline V gene, CDR1 is MNHNS and CDR2 is SASEGT. CDR3 in DNA: TGTGCCAGCTCCTCTCTGGATGCCAAAAACATTCAGTACTTC. Residues: CASSSLDAKNIQYF.

Turning to this clonotype: Being one base from a much bigger clone, this may be a read error. This chain uses TRBV11-3 with TRBJ2-3; D is unclear. This CDR3 contains 14 residues. CDR1 is SGHNT and CDR2 is YENEEA in the germline V gene. CDR3 sequence: CASSLRSGGDMQYF. In DNA, the CDR3 is TGTGCCAGCAGCTTAAGATCGGGTGGGGATATGCAGTATTTT.

The chain has TRBV29-1 and TRBJ2-7; a weak D match, TRBD2 (7 bases). The germline CDR1 and CDR2 sequences are SQVTM and ANQGSEA. The CDR3 has 13 residues. V gave up 7 bases and J gave up 3 bases, with 16 bases separating them. CDR3 DNA sequence: TGCAGCGGGGGGGGGTCGGACAGCTACGAGCAGTACTTC. It specifies CSGGGSDSYEQYF.

Concerning this clonotype itself: A read error may be the cause here, since a much bigger clone is one base away. The V and J genes are TRBV19 and TRBJ2-2, with TRBD2 matching 13 bases. CDR3 length: 16 residues. Germline V lookup: CDR1 LNHDA, CDR2 SQIVND (reference sequence). DNA of the CDR3: TGTGCCGGTAGTACCAGGACTAGCGGGGGTACCGGGGAGCTGTTTTTT. Translation gives CAGSTRTSGGTGELFF.

J is TRBJ2-3 and V is TRBV7-3, with 9 bases fitting TRBD2. V lost 3 bases to trimming and J lost 6 bases; unmatched junction nucleotides: 13. The CDR3 consists of 17 residues. CDR1 is SGHTA and CDR2 is FQGTGA in the germline V gene. CDR3 nucleotides: TGTGCCAGCAGCTTCTCCCCCCCCGGGACTAGCCAGGATACGCAGTATTTT. Its translation: CASSFSPPGTSQDTQYF. Combining the CDR3 with reference TRBV7-3 and TRBJ2-3 gives the whole variable domain GAGVSQTPSNKVTEKGKYVELRCDPISGHTALYWYRQSLGQGPEFLIYFQGTGAADDSGLPNDRFFAVRPEGSVSTLKIQRTERGDSAVYLCASSFSPPGTSQDTQYFGPGTRLTVL.

With regard to this clonotype: A much larger clone is a single base away; this may be a read error. This chain links TRBV11-1 with TRBJ2-7, with 8 bases that match TRBD2. J lost 4 bases, V lost 5 bases, and 19 bases had no gene match. The length of the CDR3 is 18 residues. Germline CDR1 is SGHAT and CDR2 is FQDESV (reference sequence). CDR3 loop: CASSIQALGGAVGYEQYF. CDR3 coding DNA: TGTGCCAGCAGCATCCAGGCCCTCGGGGGGGCCGTAGGTTACGAGCAGTACTTC.

The sample holds many counts of this clonotype. This chain connects TRBV7-9 to TRBJ2-1; unclear D gene. The germline V gene has CDR1 SEHNR and CDR2 FQNEAQ (reference sequence). The CDR3 runs 12 residues. V shed 5 bases and J shed 8 bases, with 10 bases lying between them. The CDR3 sequence: CASSLQRHEQFF. CDR3 nucleotide sequence: TGTGCCAGCAGCCTCCAGAGGCATGAGCAGTTCTTC.

This clonotype came up many times. The CDR3 DNA reads TGCAGTGCCCCCATCATGAGGGGCACAGATACGCAGTATTTT. It is translated as CSAPIMRGTDTQYF. This chain joins TRBV20-1 and TRBJ2-3; D perhaps matches TRBD2 (5 bases). Germline CDR1 DFQATT, CDR2 SNEGSKA (reference sequence). The CDR3 is 14 amino acids. V was cut by 6 bases and J by 1 base, with 14 bases left in between.

CDR3 residues: CASSLAGGQGGSLLHF. DNA of the CDR3: TGCGCCAGCAGCTTGGCCGGGGGACAGGGCGGTTCGCTCCTCCACTTT. The chain combines TRBV5-1 with TRBJ1-6; 9 nucleotides line up with TRBD1. Germline lookup yields CDR1 SGHRS and CDR2 YFSETQ. The CDR3 totals 16 residues. Losses at the gene ends were 0 bases for V and 15 bases for J; bases not matched to a gene: 13.

This clonotype occurred many times. The chain uses TRBV7-3 and TRBJ1-1; no clear D gene. Germline values: CDR1 SGHTA, CDR2 FQGTGA. The CDR3 is 14 residues long. Trimming removed 5 bases from V and 1 base from J, with 11 bases in between. In nucleotides, the CDR3 is TGTGCCAGCAGCCGAGATGGGAAGAACACTGAAGCTTTCTTT. This codes for CASSRDGKNTEAFF.

The V gene is TRBV20-1, the J gene TRBJ2-7; no clear D. The CDR3 contains 15 residues. Germline CDR1 DFQATT, CDR2 SNEGSKA (reference sequence). Trimming removed 7 bases at V and 3 bases at J, with 22 bases between. CDR3 sequence reads: CSVLESGGPLYEQYF. The CDR3 nucleotides are TGCAGTGTTCTAGAGTCGGGTGGCCCACTCTACGAGCAGTACTTC.

There are a few counts of this clonotype. Written as DNA, the CDR3 is TGCAGTGCTGAGGACCCCCTCGGCGAGCAGTACTTC. It codes for CSAEDPLGEQYF. The rearrangement uses TRBV20-1 and TRBJ2-7; D uncertain. Germline CDR1 DFQATT, CDR2 SNEGSKA (reference sequence). CDR3 size: 12 residues. V was cut by 5 bases and J by 6 bases, with 14 bases left in between.

The V call is TRBV25-1, the J call TRBJ1-1; no clear D. Trimming took 6 bases from V and 5 from J, leaving 7 bases between them. CDR1 MGHDK and CDR2 SYGVNS come from the germline V gene. The CDR3 runs to 11 residues. The CDR3 nucleotides read TGTGCCAGCAGGGACGGGACTGAAGCTTTCTTT. Protein product: CASRDGTEAFF.